The present T cell receptor (beta chain) was sequenced within a study of blood T cell repertoires in COVID-19. About the research overall: Sites in the United States, Italy and Spain provided acute and convalescent COVID-19 samples. From T cells, B-cell-depleted T cells, or PBMCs came the material, which was cDNA or gDNA.

Trimming stripped 6 bases from V and 4 bases from J, with 12 bases between. Germline loops: CDR1 LNHDA, CDR2 SQIVND (reference sequence). CDR3 length equals 14 residues. Methods used by the authors: Reference gene primer amplification in the assay estimated nucleated cell counts. The method was immunoSEQ multiplex PCR; TCRdb's version includes in-frame clones alone and lacks a portion of them. V and J calls and clone size are those listed in that table; D and trimming were worked out from the DNA. The sample lists approximately 230,000 clones, 88% occurring once. This receptor was taken from a man older than 75 with acute or convalescent COVID-19. Sequencing was performed on peripheral blood. J is TRBJ1-4 and V is TRBV19; a weak D match, TRBD1 (6 bases). This chain's CDR3 is CASSNNRVNEKLFF. CDR3 DNA: TGTGCCAGTAGCAATAACAGGGTTAATGAAAAACTGTTTTTT.